These 2 T cell receptor beta chains originate from one sample sequenced in a study of cytomegalovirus exposure and HLA in healthy donors (dated by TCRdb to between 2016 and 2019). The method behind the library was the immunoSEQ multiplex PCR assay. For the multiplex PCR, a mixture combining 60 forward primers for TCR Vbeta segments and 13 reverse primers for TCR Jbeta segments was used. The table comes from immuneACCESS by way of TCRdb, which keeps in-frame sequences with V and J called. Part of the clones is missing from these tables; in studies checked, under half for an unresolved V gene and the rest for unknown reasons. For this sample the table gives roughly 95,000 clones, of which 82% were detected only once. The ten top clones hold 3.4% of the sample. Sequencing was performed on PBMCs. The source of these receptors is a man in his thirties or forties in good health and CMV-seropositive.

In DNA, the CDR3 is TGTGCCAGCAGTTACTCGATCGGGACAGGGAGAAATGAGCAGTTCTTC. Translating gives CASSYSIGTGRNEQFF. The J gene is TRBJ2-1, the V gene TRBV6-5; 9 bases match TRBD1. CDR1 is MNHEY, CDR2 SVGAGI, per germline. The CDR3 contains 16 residues. Unmatched junction bases numbered 7, after V lost 0 bases and J lost 7 bases.

The chain has TRBV2 and TRBJ2-1; possible D gene TRBD2, 5 bases. Germline V gives CDR1 SNHLY, CDR2 FYNNEI. V lost 7 bases and J 3 bases, leaving 7 bases between the germline ends. The CDR3 has 12 residues. The CDR3 DNA sequence: TGTGCCAGCACCCGGGACTACAATGAGCAGTTCTTC. The encoded protein is CASTRDYNEQFF.